This is a list of T cell receptor beta chains from one sample in a study of regulatory T cells in long-lasting Graves disease. MiXCR was run by TCRdb on the multiplex PCR reads, yielding one entry per CDR3 protein. The table includes 450,000 to 500,000 distinct CDR3 sequences, around 16% detected once. These records were also assigned to another study, of T cells in Graves' hyperthyroidism and ophthalmopathy.

The sample was peripheral blood mononuclear cells (PBMCs), taken at new diagnosis, from a patient treated with antithyroid drugs. The source is a man between 40 and 49 years old with Graves disease. CDR3s include the opening cysteine and the closing phenylalanine or tryptophan. The D gene is left open where the match is weak. Part of the rows lack a size; the others show once, few, many or a class for expanded clones.

v_call,d_call,j_call,clone_size,cdr3_aa,cdr3_nt
TRBV12-3/TRBV12-4,TRBD1,TRBJ2-7,few,CASTQSGTALSYEQYF,TGTGCCAGCACCCAATCCGGGACAGCGCTGTCCTACGAGCAGTACTTC
TRBV7-3,-,TRBJ2-1,-,CASSFATRRDEQFF,TGTGCCAGCAGCTTCGCTACTAGGAGAGATGAGCAGTTCTTC
TRBV2,-,TRBJ2-2,many,CASKTVNTGELFF,TGTGCCAGCAAAACCGTCAACACCGGGGAGCTGTTTTTT
TRBV11-2,TRBD1,TRBJ1-1,many,CASSHGTGGLTEAFF,TGTGCCAGCAGCCACGGGACAGGGGGCCTCACTGAAGCTTTCTTT
TRBV30,-,TRBJ1-5,many,CAWSPGVSARQPQHF,TGTGCCTGGAGCCCCGGCGTGAGCGCGCGGCAGCCCCAGCATTTT
TRBV9,-,TRBJ1-1,-,CASSRKESEAFF,TGTGCCAGCAGCCGGAAGGAGAGCGAAGCTTTCTTT
TRBV14,-,TRBJ2-7,many,CASSHFMQDEQYF,TGTGCCAGCAGCCATTTCATGCAGGACGAGCAGTACTTC
TRBV20-1,-,TRBJ2-5,many,CRPSGSMETQYF,TGCAGGCCTTCTGGGTCGATGGAGACCCAGTACTTC
TRBV12-5,-,TRBJ2-7,many,CASGLVIRGEQYF,TGTGCTAGTGGTTTGGTAATAAGAGGCGAGCAGTACTTC
TRBV7-3,TRBD2,TRBJ2-3,-,CASSPLLAGRADTQYF,TGTGCCAGCAGCCCACTGCTAGCGGGGAGAGCAGATACGCAGTATTTT